Listed below are T cell receptor beta chains from one sample, sequenced in a study of blood T cells in healthy people across ages. TCRdb analysed the 5' RACE reads with MiXCR anew, one entry per CDR3 protein. The sample lists about 1.4 million distinct CDR3 sequences, approximately 59% occurring once. Specimen: blood. The source is a man aged 18 to 30 in good health. Each CDR3 is given with its conserved first and last residue. Each record gives: clone size, J gene, D gene, V gene, CDR3 length, CDR3 protein, CDR3 DNA. A D gene is named only where the DNA matches it firmly. A row's size may be missing; if present it is once, few, many or a size class.

abundance: .
j_gene: TRBJ1-5
d_gene: .
v_gene: TRBV12-3/TRBV12-4
len: 11
CDR3aa: CASRNTGPQHF
CDR3nt: TGTGCCAGCAGAAACACAGGTCCCCAGCATTTT

abundance: .
j_gene: TRBJ2-1
d_gene: .
v_gene: TRBV25-1
len: 17
CDR3aa: CASSGQRPSGRRYEQFF
CDR3nt: TGTGCCAGCAGCGGTCAAAGGCCCAGCGGGCGCCGGTATGAGCAGTTCTTC

abundance: .
j_gene: TRBJ1-6
d_gene: TRBD1
v_gene: TRBV4-1
len: 16
CDR3aa: CASSHVGQGAESPLHF
CDR3nt: TGCGCCAGCAGCCATGTCGGCCAGGGGGCAGAGTCACCCCTCCACTTT

abundance: .
j_gene: TRBJ1-2
d_gene: TRBD1
v_gene: TRBV20-1
len: 14
CDR3aa: CSGDRDGVNYGYTF
CDR3nt: TGCAGTGGGGACAGGGATGGGGTAAACTATGGCTACACCTTC

abundance: .
j_gene: TRBJ1-5
d_gene: .
v_gene: TRBV4-1
len: 14
CDR3aa: CASSQPGAEQPQHF
CDR3nt: TGCGCCAGCAGCCAACCGGGGGCAGAACAGCCCCAGCATTTT

abundance: .
j_gene: TRBJ2-1
d_gene: TRBD2
v_gene: TRBV7-9
len: 16
CDR3aa: CASSKLSGGLPNEQFF
CDR3nt: TGTGCCAGCAGCAAACTTAGCGGGGGGCTTCCCAATGAGCAGTTCTTC

abundance: .
j_gene: TRBJ2-5
d_gene: TRBD2
v_gene: TRBV20-1
len: 18
CDR3aa: CSARRLSASGGIQETQYF
CDR3nt: TGCAGTGCTAGACGTCTAAGCGCTAGCGGGGGGATACAAGAGACCCAGTACTTC

abundance: .
j_gene: TRBJ1-6
d_gene: .
v_gene: TRBV4-1
len: 16
CDR3aa: CASSRIRTEKTSPLHF
CDR3nt: TGCGCCAGCAGCCGGATCCGGACAGAGAAGACCTCACCCCTCCACTTT

abundance: once
j_gene: TRBJ2-3
d_gene: TRBD2
v_gene: TRBV2
len: 18
CDR3aa: CASSEGGTVAAYTDTQYF
CDR3nt: TGTGCCAGCAGTGAGGGGGGGACCGTAGCGGCTTACACAGATACGCAGTATTTT

abundance: .
j_gene: TRBJ2-2
d_gene: TRBD2
v_gene: TRBV29-1
len: 14
CDR3aa: CSVEDQGGAGELFF
CDR3nt: TGCAGCGTTGAAGATCAGGGAGGGGCCGGGGAGCTGTTTTTT

abundance: .
j_gene: TRBJ2-3
d_gene: TRBD2
v_gene: TRBV4-2
len: 16
CDR3aa: CASSQASGGATDTQYF
CDR3nt: TGTGCCAGCAGCCAAGCGAGCGGGGGGGCAACAGATACGCAGTATTTT

abundance: .
j_gene: TRBJ1-2
d_gene: TRBD1
v_gene: TRBV6-2/TRBV6-3
len: 16
CDR3aa: CASSYSYRGLNYGYTF
CDR3nt: TGTGCCAGCAGTTACTCGTACAGGGGGCTGAACTATGGCTACACCTTC

abundance: .
j_gene: TRBJ2-3
d_gene: .
v_gene: TRBV6-2/TRBV6-3
len: 17
CDR3aa: CASSYDSQWGLTDTQYF
CDR3nt: TGTGCCAGCAGTTACGATTCTCAGTGGGGCCTCACAGATACGCAGTATTTT

abundance: .
j_gene: TRBJ2-5
d_gene: .
v_gene: TRBV20-1
len: 13
CDR3aa: CSAPRGGLSEQYF
CDR3nt: TGCAGTGCCCCTAGGGGGGGGCTAAGTGAGCAGTACTTC

abundance: .
j_gene: TRBJ2-1
d_gene: TRBD2
v_gene: TRBV29-1
len: 16
CDR3aa: CSVAGTSGTRGNEQFF
CDR3nt: TGCAGCGTTGCGGGGACTAGCGGGACCCGCGGCAATGAGCAGTTCTTC

abundance: .
j_gene: TRBJ2-1
d_gene: TRBD2
v_gene: TRBV3-1
len: 17
CDR3aa: CATQPGASGGNFNEQFF
CDR3nt: TGTGCCACCCAACCGGGAGCCAGCGGGGGGAACTTCAATGAGCAGTTCTTC

abundance: .
j_gene: TRBJ2-2
d_gene: TRBD2
v_gene: TRBV27
len: 16
CDR3aa: CASSSIGLANTGELFF
CDR3nt: TGTGCCAGCAGTTCCATCGGACTAGCGAACACCGGGGAGCTGTTTTTT

abundance: once
j_gene: TRBJ2-1
d_gene: TRBD2
v_gene: TRBV2
len: 12
CDR3aa: CASNLAGWEQFF
CDR3nt: TGTGCCAGCAATCTAGCGGGGTGGGAGCAGTTCTTC

abundance: .
j_gene: TRBJ2-3
d_gene: TRBD1
v_gene: TRBV18
len: 16
CDR3aa: CASSPRRTGRTDTQYF
CDR3nt: TGTGCCAGCTCACCACGTAGGACAGGGAGAACAGATACGCAGTATTTT

abundance: .
j_gene: TRBJ2-7
d_gene: TRBD2
v_gene: TRBV11-2
len: 15
CDR3aa: CASSFNSGGYYEQYF
CDR3nt: TGTGCCAGCAGCTTCAATAGCGGGGGCTACTACGAGCAGTACTTC

abundance: few
j_gene: TRBJ1-6
d_gene: .
v_gene: TRBV3-1
len: 13
CDR3aa: CASSLDLESPLHF
CDR3nt: TGTGCCAGCAGTCTTGACCTCGAGTCACCCCTCCACTTT

abundance: .
j_gene: TRBJ2-7
d_gene: .
v_gene: TRBV20-1
len: 15
CDR3aa: CSARDPREVKDEQYF
CDR3nt: TGCAGTGCTAGAGATCCCAGGGAGGTCAAGGACGAGCAGTACTTC

abundance: .
j_gene: TRBJ1-2
d_gene: .
v_gene: TRBV11-2
len: 14
CDR3aa: CASSPILGPYGYTF
CDR3nt: TGTGCCAGCAGCCCGATTCTAGGCCCCTATGGCTACACCTTC

abundance: few
j_gene: TRBJ1-1
d_gene: .
v_gene: TRBV9
len: 13
CDR3aa: CASSVVRGTEAFF
CDR3nt: TGTGCCAGCAGCGTAGTTCGCGGGACTGAAGCTTTCTTT

abundance: .
j_gene: TRBJ2-3
d_gene: .
v_gene: TRBV4-1
len: 16
CDR3aa: CASSQDTGKGTDTQYF
CDR3nt: TGCGCCAGCAGCCAAGATACTGGAAAGGGGACAGATACGCAGTATTTT

abundance: few
j_gene: TRBJ2-1
d_gene: .
v_gene: TRBV5-1
len: 16
CDR3aa: CASSLEGRETSREQFF
CDR3nt: TGCGCCAGCAGCTTGGAAGGCAGGGAGACCAGTAGGGAGCAGTTCTTC

abundance: .
j_gene: TRBJ2-1
d_gene: .
v_gene: TRBV29-1
len: 16
CDR3aa: CSVTKMALLALGVQFF
CDR3nt: TGCAGCGTTACCAAAATGGCTCTTCTAGCGCTGGGTGTGCAGTTCTTC

abundance: few
j_gene: TRBJ1-4
d_gene: .
v_gene: TRBV28
len: 21
CDR3aa: CASSFRQQRPFLPRAHEKLFF
CDR3nt: TGTGCCAGCAGCTTCAGGCAGCAGAGACCCTTCTTGCCCAGGGCCCATGAAAAACTGTTTTTT

abundance: .
j_gene: TRBJ1-2
d_gene: .
v_gene: TRBV29-1
len: 14
CDR3aa: CSVENRNRDYGYTF
CDR3nt: TGCAGCGTTGAAAATAGGAATAGGGACTATGGCTACACCTTC

abundance: few
j_gene: TRBJ2-5
d_gene: .
v_gene: TRBV11-2
len: 15
CDR3aa: CASSFPMQEQETQYF
CDR3nt: TGTGCCAGCAGCTTTCCCATGCAGGAACAAGAGACCCAGTACTTC

abundance: .
j_gene: TRBJ1-6
d_gene: .
v_gene: TRBV20-1
len: 14
CDR3aa: CSARTGRPGSPLHF
CDR3nt: TGCAGTGCGAGGACTGGGAGGCCCGGCTCACCCCTCCACTTT

abundance: .
j_gene: TRBJ2-7
d_gene: TRBD1
v_gene: TRBV29-1
len: 15
CDR3aa: CSVEGRTGGSYEQYF
CDR3nt: TGCAGCGTTGAGGGTAGGACAGGGGGTTCCTACGAGCAGTACTTC

abundance: .
j_gene: TRBJ1-4
d_gene: TRBD1
v_gene: TRBV30
len: 15
CDR3aa: CAWSPRTGVNEKLFF
CDR3nt: TGTGCCTGGAGTCCTAGGACAGGGGTAAACGAAAAACTGTTTTTT

abundance: .
j_gene: TRBJ1-1
d_gene: TRBD1
v_gene: TRBV5-1
len: 15
CDR3aa: CASSLLSGGRTEAFF
CDR3nt: TGCGCCAGCAGCTTACTTTCAGGGGGCAGGACTGAAGCTTTCTTT